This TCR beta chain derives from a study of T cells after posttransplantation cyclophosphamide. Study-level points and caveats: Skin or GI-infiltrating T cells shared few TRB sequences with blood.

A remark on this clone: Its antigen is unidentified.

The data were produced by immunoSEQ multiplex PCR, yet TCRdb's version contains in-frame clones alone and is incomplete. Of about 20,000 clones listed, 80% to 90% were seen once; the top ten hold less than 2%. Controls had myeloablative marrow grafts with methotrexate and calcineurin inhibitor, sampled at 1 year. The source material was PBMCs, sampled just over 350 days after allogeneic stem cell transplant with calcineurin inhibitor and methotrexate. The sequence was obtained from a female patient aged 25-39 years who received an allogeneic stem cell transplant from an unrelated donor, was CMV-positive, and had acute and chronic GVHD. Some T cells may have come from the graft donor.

CDR3 DNA: TGCAGCGTAGGGACAGGGAGTTTTGGAAACACCATATATTTT. This encodes CSVGTGSFGNTIYF. This chain uses TRBV29-1 with TRBJ1-3; 9 nucleotides match TRBD1. The V gene's germline CDR1 is SQVTM and CDR2 ANQGSEA. The V and J ends lost 6 bases and 3 bases, in that order; junction bases with no gene match: 6. The length of the CDR3 is 14 residues. Drawing the rest from reference TRBV29-1 and TRBJ1-3, the complete variable domain is SAVISQKPSRDICQRGTSLTIQCQVDSQVTMMFWYRQQPGQSLTLIATANQGSEATYESGFVIDKFPISRPNLTFSTLTVSNMSPEDSSIYLCSVGTGSFGNTIYFGEGSWLTVV.